This note documents a single T cell receptor (beta chain) sequence. These data belong to a study of cytomegalovirus exposure and HLA in healthy donors. V dropped 0 bases and J dropped 2; count of bases not matched to a gene: 9. CDR3 length: 18 residues. CDR1 is LNHDA and CDR2 is SQIVND in the germline V gene (reference sequence). PCR was performed using 60 Vbeta and 13 Jbeta primers. Using immunoSEQ multiplex PCR, the repertoire was profiled, and TCRdb retains in-frame clones only, with some absent. The table lists approximately 27,000 clones. The chain links TRBV19 to TRBJ2-3; TRBD1 aligns across 9 bases. This sequence originates from a man between 25 and 39 years old in good health and CMV-seronegative. The sample comprised PBMCs. CDR3 protein: CASSIEGTGILDTDTQYF. The CDR3 DNA reads as TGTGCCAGTAGTATAGAAGGGACAGGGATTTTAGACACAGATACGCAGTATTTT.